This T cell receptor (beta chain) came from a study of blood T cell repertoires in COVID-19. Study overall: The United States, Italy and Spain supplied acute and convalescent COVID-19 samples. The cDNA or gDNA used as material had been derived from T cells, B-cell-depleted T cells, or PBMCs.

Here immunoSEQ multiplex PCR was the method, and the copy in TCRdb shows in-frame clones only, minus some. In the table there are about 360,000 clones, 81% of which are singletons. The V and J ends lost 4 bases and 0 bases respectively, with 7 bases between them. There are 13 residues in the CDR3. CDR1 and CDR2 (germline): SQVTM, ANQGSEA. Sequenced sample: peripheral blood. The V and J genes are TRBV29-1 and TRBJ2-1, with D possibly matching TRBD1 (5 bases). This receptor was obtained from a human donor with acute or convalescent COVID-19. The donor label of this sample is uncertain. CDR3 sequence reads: CSVGRDSYNEQFF. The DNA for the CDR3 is TGCAGCGTTGGCAGGGACTCCTACAATGAGCAGTTCTTC.